What follows are 22 T cell receptor beta chains derived from one specimen sequenced in a study of OX40 agonist ivuxolimab in advanced cancers. Sequencing used immunoSEQ multiplex PCR; TCRdb keeps in-frame clones, though not all of them. The repertoire has fewer than 85,000 clones, 84% of them found once; the top ten carry 4% to 4.5%. Sequenced here: CD4+ or CD8+ T cells sorted from blood, sampled in a trial of the OX40 agonist ivuxolimab. The origin of the receptors is an adult with an advanced solid tumor such as melanoma, head and neck, liver or kidney cancer.

The rearrangement uses TRBV6-5 and TRBJ1-5; 8 nucleotides align to TRBD1. CDR1 is MNHEY, CDR2 SVGAGI, per germline. The V gene end was trimmed by 5 bases and the J gene end by 5 bases; junction bases not matched to a gene: 8. The CDR3 sequence is 15 residues long. CDR3 sequence: CASSGRQGRDQPQHF. CDR3 bases: TGTGCCAGCAGTGGAAGACAGGGGAGGGATCAGCCCCAGCATTTT.

The V and J genes are TRBV6-1 and TRBJ1-6, with a tentative D call TRBD1 (6 bases). This CDR3 spans 17 amino acids. CDR1 is MNHNS and CDR2 is SASEGT in the germline V gene. V lost 3 bases and J 6 bases, leaving 18 bases between the germline ends. As DNA, the CDR3 is TGTGCCAGCAGTGAGTTAGGTGGGGGGCTTGGTAATTCACCCCTCCACTTT. It encodes CASSELGGGLGNSPLHF.

V gene TRBV19 combines with J gene TRBJ1-6, with D possibly TRBD1 on 5 matching bases. The V and J ends lost 0 bases and 8 bases respectively, with 11 bases between them. Germline V CDR1 and CDR2: LNHDA, SQIVND (reference sequence). The CDR3 is made up of 15 amino acids. The CDR3 DNA follows: TGTGCCAGTAGTATAGAAGGGACCGGGGATTCACCCCTCCACTTT. Translated: CASSIEGTGDSPLHF.

This clone was seen a few times. The J gene is TRBJ1-2, the V gene TRBV10-3, with 7 bases aligning to TRBD1. Germline CDR1 ENHRY, CDR2 SYGVKD. Trimming at V came to 8 bases and at J to 8 bases, leaving 14 bases not matched to a gene. The CDR3 is 14 amino acids. CDR3: CAISPDRTIWGYTF. The DNA of the CDR3 is TGTGCCATCTCCCCGGACAGGACTATCTGGGGCTACACCTTC.

The V gene is TRBV19, the J gene TRBJ1-1; D might be TRBD1 (5 bases). This CDR3 is built from 15 residues. The V gene's germline CDR1 is LNHDA and CDR2 SQIVND (reference sequence). V was shortened by 6 bases and J by 9 bases, with 23 bases between the two germline ends. This CDR3 is CASRTGTGIFSQAFF. The CDR3, as DNA: TGTGCCAGTAGGACCGGGACCGGGATATTCTCTCAAGCTTTCTTT.

This clone has just one count. Germline and junction disagree at one end, which may indicate a read error. The chain links TRBV10-3 to TRBJ1-2; weak D call: TRBD1 (5 bases). This CDR3 has 14 residues. Germline V lookup: CDR1 ENHRY, CDR2 SYGVKD. The CDR3 coding sequence is TGTGCCATCAGTGAGTTCGGGGGTAACAATGGCTACACCTTC. Translating it yields CAISEFGGNNGYTF.

Concerning this clone itself: Other DNA sequences of this sample code for an identical CDR3. The chain couples TRBV5-1 to TRBJ1-2, with 9 nucleotides matching TRBD1. This CDR3 comprises 14 residues. Unmatched junction bases numbered 5, after V lost 4 bases and J lost 4 bases. In germline, CDR1 is SGHRS, CDR2 YFSETQ. CDR3 coding DNA: TGCGCCAGCAGCCCCGGGACAGGGACCTATGGCTACACCTTC. It specifies CASSPGTGTYGYTF.

CDR3 sequence: CASSYLGGGPSSTDTQYF. DNA for the CDR3: TGTGCCAGTAGTTATTTGGGCGGGGGACCTTCTAGCACAGATACGCAGTATTTT. V usage is TRBV19 and J usage is TRBJ2-3; 7 positions agree with TRBD2. Per the germline V gene, CDR1 is LNHDA and CDR2 is SQIVND (reference sequence). This CDR3 is built from 18 residues. The V gene end was trimmed by 5 bases and the J gene end by 0 bases; junction bases not matched to a gene: 14.

V usage is TRBV29-1 and J usage is TRBJ2-1; the D gene is possibly TRBD1 (6 bases). Per the germline V gene, CDR1 is SQVTM and CDR2 is ANQGSEA. This CDR3 has 17 amino acids. Trimming cost V 5 bases and J 7 bases, with 27 bases left between them. The CDR3: CSVLPTGINRVLNEQFF. Here the CDR3 DNA reads TGCAGCGTTCTCCCGACGGGGATTAACAGGGTTTTAAATGAGCAGTTCTTC.

The chain couples TRBV19 to TRBJ2-2; tentatively, D is TRBD1 (5 bases). V gave up 5 bases and J gave up 1 base, with 14 bases separating them. The V gene's germline CDR1 is LNHDA and CDR2 SQIVND (reference sequence). CDR3 length: 16 amino acids. This chain's CDR3 is CASSPLRQMNTGELFF. DNA of the CDR3: TGTGCCAGTAGTCCCCTCCGACAGATGAACACCGGGGAGCTGTTTTTT.

The chain uses TRBV5-4 and TRBJ1-4, with 7 bases that match TRBD1. The V gene end was trimmed by 4 bases and the J gene end by 4 bases; junction bases not matched to a gene: 10. Per the germline V gene, CDR1 is SGHNT and CDR2 is YYREEE (reference sequence). This CDR3 has 16 residues. This CDR3 reads CASSVGGTVFNEKLFF. CDR3 coding DNA: TGTGCCAGCAGCGTAGGCGGGACAGTATTTAATGAAAAACTGTTTTTT.

The chain has TRBV6-1 and TRBJ1-2; possible D gene TRBD1, 6 bases. The V gene lost 3 bases and the J gene lost 0 bases, with 11 bases spanning the gap. Looked up from germline, CDR1 is MNHNS and CDR2 is SASEGT. The CDR3 totals 15 residues. The CDR3 sequence: CASSDRGHPNYGYTF. CDR3 coding DNA: TGTGCCAGCAGTGACAGGGGACACCCTAACTATGGCTACACCTTC.

This chain connects TRBV19 to TRBJ2-7; no firm D call. CDR3 size: 13 residues. Germline CDR1 reads LNHDA; CDR2 reads SQIVND (reference sequence). V was cut by 5 bases and J by 4 bases, with 12 bases left in between. The CDR3 DNA reads as TGTGCCAGTAGTGTCGGCCACGGGTACGAGCAGTACTTC. Its translation is CASSVGHGYEQYF.

The chain carries TRBV29-1 and TRBJ2-7; the D gene is possibly TRBD1 (6 bases). V lost 4 bases to trimming and J lost 0 bases, with 10 bases between them. Germline assignment: CDR1 SQVTM and CDR2 ANQGSEA. CDR3 length equals 13 residues. CDR3 in amino acids: CSVGTDVSYEQYF. CDR3 bases: TGCAGCGTTGGGACAGATGTCTCCTACGAGCAGTACTTC.

The V gene is TRBV28, the J gene TRBJ1-5; maybe TRBD1 (6 bases). V gave up 3 bases and J gave up 0 bases, with 12 bases separating them. Germline V gene lookup returns CDR1 MDHEN and CDR2 SYDVKM. The CDR3 is 16 amino acids. CDR3 sequence: CASSFQQGRSNQPQHF. The CDR3 bases are TGTGCCAGCAGTTTCCAACAGGGCCGTAGCAATCAGCCCCAGCATTTT.

The gene calls are TRBV6-5 and TRBJ1-1; no definite D call. Trimming cost V 5 bases and J 0 bases, with 7 bases left between them. This CDR3 spans 13 amino acids. CDR1 MNHEY and CDR2 SVGAGI come from the germline V gene. The chain's CDR3 is CASSLGLNTEAFF. DNA for the CDR3: TGTGCCAGCAGTCTGGGGTTGAACACTGAAGCTTTCTTT.

This sequence joins TRBV19 and TRBJ1-5, with 7 bases fitting TRBD1. Germline V gives CDR1 LNHDA, CDR2 SQIVND (reference sequence). The ends lost 10 bases at V and 0 bases at J; junction bases unmatched: 6. This CDR3 spans 14 amino acids. CDR3 residues: CATGQPYSNQPQHF. CDR3 bases: TGTGCCACGGGACAGCCATATAGCAATCAGCCCCAGCATTTT.

The CDR3 here is CASSVAWDKQETQYF. The CDR3 bases are TGTGCCAGCAGTGTTGCCTGGGACAAGCAAGAGACCCAGTACTTC. V and J are TRBV6-1 and TRBJ2-5; the D gene is possibly TRBD1 (6 bases). The germline V and J ends were trimmed by 4 bases and 2 bases, with 14 bases remaining between them. CDR3 length: 15 amino acids. Germline V gene lookup returns CDR1 MNHNS and CDR2 SASEGT.

Here the CDR3 DNA reads TGTGCCAGCAGCCCCTTGCGCTTAAGCTCCTACGAGCAGTACTTC. Its protein product is CASSPLRLSSYEQYF. The rearrangement uses TRBV6-1 and TRBJ2-7; D gene unclear. Trimming took 6 bases from V and 0 from J, leaving 15 bases between them. The germline gives CDR1 MNHNS, CDR2 SASEGT. The CDR3 runs 15 residues.

The chain carries TRBV5-1 and TRBJ1-2; a possible D gene is TRBD1 (5 bases). Germline assignment: CDR1 SGHRS and CDR2 YFSETQ. The V gene lost 1 base and the J gene lost 8 bases, with 15 bases spanning the gap. The CDR3 has 14 amino acids. The CDR3 region is CASSLQGFSRGYTF. In DNA form, the CDR3 reads TGCGCCAGCAGCTTGCAGGGCTTCAGCCGGGGCTACACCTTC.

This chain links TRBV5-5 with TRBJ2-6; no reliable D call. In germline, CDR1 is SGHKS, CDR2 YYEKEE (reference sequence). Trimming removed 0 bases from V and 2 bases from J, with 9 bases in between. The CDR3 spans 16 residues. The CDR3 coding sequence is TGTGCCAGCAGCTTGGCCCTCCGGGCTGGGGCCAACGTCCTGACTTTC. It codes for CASSLALRAGANVLTF.

The chain combines TRBV18 with TRBJ2-7; D is possibly TRBD2 (7 bases). V gave up 1 base and J gave up 4 bases, with 14 bases separating them. This CDR3 comprises 15 residues. Germline V gene data show CDR1 as KGHSH and CDR2 as LQKENI. DNA of the CDR3: TGTGCCAGCTCACCACAGTACAGGGAGGGATACGAGCAGTACTTC. Translation gives CASSPQYREGYEQYF.